This T cell receptor (beta chain) was sequenced in a study of cytotoxic CD8 clonotypes in ibrutinib-treated CLL. Produced via immunoSEQ multiplex PCR; TCRdb's table is partial and in-frame only. The table shows some 120,000 clones, with more than 55% occurring only once. As for this clone: Its antigen is not identified.

Overall study findings and caveats: Exceeding age-matched healthy donors, baseline clonality also tracked the counts of circulating CD8+ T cells.

The source is a human donor with chronic lymphocytic leukemia. The specimen comprised PBMCs, sampled after 24 months of ibrutinib treatment.

CDR3 nucleotides: TGTGCCATCACAAGGACAGGGTTGGACGAGCAGTACTTC. Protein sequence: CAITRTGLDEQYF. The rearrangement uses TRBV6-6 and TRBJ2-7, with 8 bases identical to TRBD1. CDR1 MNHNY and CDR2 SVGAGI come from the germline V gene (reference sequence). This CDR3 region has 13 residues. The V and J ends lost 10 bases and 5 bases, in that order; junction bases with no gene match: 10.